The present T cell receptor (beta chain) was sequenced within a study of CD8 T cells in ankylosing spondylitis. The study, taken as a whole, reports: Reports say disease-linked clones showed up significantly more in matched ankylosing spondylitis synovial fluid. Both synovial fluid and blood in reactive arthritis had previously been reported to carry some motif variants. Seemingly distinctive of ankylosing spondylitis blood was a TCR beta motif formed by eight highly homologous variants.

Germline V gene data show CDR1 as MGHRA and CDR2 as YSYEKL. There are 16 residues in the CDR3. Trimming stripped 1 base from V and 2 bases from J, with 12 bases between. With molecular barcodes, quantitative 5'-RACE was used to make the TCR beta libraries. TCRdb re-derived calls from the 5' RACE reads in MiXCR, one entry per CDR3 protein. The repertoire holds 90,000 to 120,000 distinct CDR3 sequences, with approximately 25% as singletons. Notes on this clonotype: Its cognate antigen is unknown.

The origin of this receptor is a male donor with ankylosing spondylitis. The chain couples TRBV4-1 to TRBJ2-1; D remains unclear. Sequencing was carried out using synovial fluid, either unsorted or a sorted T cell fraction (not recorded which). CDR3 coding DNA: TGCGCCAGCAGCCAAGCTCAGTTTTATCCCTACAATGAGCAGTTCTTC. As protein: CASSQAQFYPYNEQFF.